The 27 T cell receptor beta chains listed next were all sequenced from one sample in a study of blood T cell repertoires in COVID-19. TCRdb's copy holds only in-frame clones and misses some; the assay was immunoSEQ multiplex PCR. The sample shows some 100,000 clones, roughly 90% of them seen only once. The sequencing input was peripheral blood. The origin of the receptors is a woman between 55 and 75 years old with acute or convalescent COVID-19.

The chain employs TRBV5-1 and TRBJ2-7; D is possibly TRBD2 (6 bases). The germline V and J ends were trimmed by 0 bases and 3 bases, with 10 bases remaining between them. The CDR3 totals 14 residues. In germline, CDR1 is SGHRS, CDR2 YFSETQ. The CDR3 coding sequence is TGCGCCAGCAGCTTGGGTAGCGGAGACTACGAGCAGTACGTC. Translating gives CASSLGSGDYEQYV.

This rearrangement joins TRBV3-1 (or the pseudogene TRBV3-2) to TRBJ1-5; a possible D gene is TRBD1 (5 bases). Deletions cut 0 bases from V and 9 bases from J, with 18 bases between. There are 16 residues in the CDR3. Germline V gene lookup returns CDR1 LGHDT and CDR2 YNNKEL (reference sequence). The CDR3 protein is CASSQDGALNGWPQHF. The DNA for the CDR3 is TGTGCCAGCAGCCAAGATGGGGCCCTAAATGGCTGGCCCCAGCATTTT.

The chain combines TRBV5-4 with TRBJ2-1, with D possibly being TRBD1 (6 bases). The CDR3 is 15 amino acids. Between the trimmed V and J ends, which lost 0 bases and 6 bases, there was a span of 13 bases. Germline V gene data show CDR1 as SGHNT and CDR2 as YYREEE (reference sequence). The DNA for the CDR3 is TGTGCCAGCAGCTTGGTACAGGGTATCCCCAATGAGCAGTTCTTC. Its protein is CASSLVQGIPNEQFF.

The chain has TRBV30 and TRBJ2-5, with 14 bases identical to TRBD2. This CDR3 spans 18 amino acids. CDR1 and CDR2 (germline): GTSNPN, SVGIG (reference sequence). V lost 3 bases, J lost 1 base, and 10 bases stayed unmatched. The CDR3 DNA follows: TGTGCCTGGAGCGAGGGGACTAGCGGGAGATATCGCCAAGAGACCCAGTACTTC. Its translation: CAWSEGTSGRYRQETQYF. The whole variable domain, filled in from reference TRBV30 and TRBJ2-5, reads SQTIHQWPATLVQPVGSPLSLECTVEGTSNPNLYWYRQAAGRGLQLLFYSVGIGQISSEVPQNLSASRPQDRQFILSSKKLLLSDSGFYLCAWSEGTSGRYRQETQYFGPGTRLLVL.

The V gene is TRBV7-9, the J gene TRBJ2-5; D remains ambiguous. The germline V gene encodes CDR1 SEHNR and CDR2 FQNEAQ (reference sequence). V was pared by 3 bases and J by 0 bases, with 14 bases between. The CDR3 sequence is 16 residues long. The CDR3 DNA reads as TGTGCCAGCAGCTTGGGTTGGAGAGAGAACCAAGAGACCCAGTACTTC. Protein: CASSLGWRENQETQYF.

The rearrangement links TRBV9 to TRBJ2-7; TRBD1 aligns across 12 bases. The CDR3 runs to 15 residues. V gave up 3 bases and J gave up 7 bases; unmatched junction bases: 8. The germline V gene encodes CDR1 SGDLS and CDR2 YYNGEE. The CDR3 region is CASSASGTGGREQYF. Written as DNA, the CDR3 is TGTGCCAGCAGCGCATCCGGGACAGGGGGCAGGGAGCAGTACTTC.

V usage is TRBV25-1 and J usage is TRBJ2-1, with 8 bases that match TRBD1. J gave up 6 bases and V 5 bases, and 6 bases lay outside the gene matches. The germline CDR1 and CDR2 sequences are MGHDK and SYGVNS. The CDR3 spans 14 residues. CDR3 coding DNA: TGTGCCAGCAGTACCCGGACAGGGCTCAATGAGCAGTTCTTC. Its protein product is CASSTRTGLNEQFF.

V and J are TRBV5-1 and TRBJ1-2; tentative D call: TRBD1 (5 bases). V was cut by 0 bases and J by 4 bases, with 22 bases left in between. Germline V gene data show CDR1 as SGHRS and CDR2 as YFSETQ. This CDR3 spans 18 amino acids. The CDR3 sequence: CASSLDATGGKSGYGYTF. The CDR3 DNA is TGCGCCAGCAGCTTGGACGCGACGGGGGGAAAGTCGGGCTATGGCTACACCTTC.

This clone was detected once. The chain combines TRBV6-5 with TRBJ1-1; TRBD1 matches at 9 bases. This CDR3 comprises 14 residues. The V gene end was trimmed by 8 bases and the J gene end by 1 base; junction bases not matched to a gene: 5. Per the germline V gene, CDR1 is MNHEY and CDR2 is SVGAGI. Written as DNA, the CDR3 is TGTGCCAGCGGGGGACAGGGTGGGAACACTGAAGCTTTCTTT. Its translation: CASGGQGGNTEAFF.

The gene calls are TRBV30 and TRBJ1-2; 7 bases fit TRBD1. Germline V gives CDR1 GTSNPN, CDR2 SVGIG (reference sequence). CDR3 length: 13 amino acids. The ends lost 8 bases at V and 7 bases at J; junction bases unmatched: 13. In DNA form, the CDR3 reads TGTGCCATTCCGAAAAGACAGGGACGTGGCTACACCTTC. Protein: CAIPKRQGRGYTF.

V gene TRBV27 combines with J gene TRBJ2-5; D not resolved. CDR3 size: 13 residues. The germline gives CDR1 MNHEY, CDR2 SMNVEV (reference sequence). V was shortened by 0 bases and J by 5 bases, with 7 bases between the two germline ends. CDR3 in DNA: TGTGCCAGCAGTTTATCGACTCGGGAGACCCAGTACTTC. It specifies CASSLSTRETQYF.

CDR3 region: CAWSRDLEKLFF. The CDR3 bases are TGTGCCTGGAGCAGGGATTTGGAAAAACTGTTTTTT. V gene TRBV30 combines with J gene TRBJ1-4, with D perhaps TRBD1 (5 bases). The CDR3 spans 12 residues. The germline gives CDR1 GTSNPN, CDR2 SVGIG (reference sequence). V was clipped by 3 bases and J by 8 bases, with 10 bases between them.

This clone was observed once. The chain uses TRBV6-2 or TRBV6-3 and TRBJ2-1, with 10 bases that match TRBD2. The CDR3 is 16 residues long. Germline V gives CDR1 MNHEY, CDR2 SVGEGT. V dropped 3 bases and J dropped 4; count of bases not matched to a gene: 6. CDR3 nucleotides: TGTGCCAGCAGTTATGCCGGGACTAGCGTATACAATGAGCAGTTCTTC. It encodes CASSYAGTSVYNEQFF.

The J gene is TRBJ1-6, the V gene TRBV27; no firm D call. This CDR3 contains 17 residues. Per germline, CDR1 MNHEY and CDR2 SMNVEV (reference sequence). Trimming removed 1 base from V and 10 bases from J, with 20 bases in between. The CDR3 DNA reads TGTGCCAGCAGTTTATTAGGTAGCGATCTCAGAAAATCACCCCTCCACTTT. Amino acids: CASSLLGSDLRKSPLHF.

The chain has TRBV29-1 and TRBJ2-5; TRBD2 might be the D (5 bases). This CDR3 has 12 residues. Trimming removed 2 bases from V and 7 bases from J, with 11 bases in between. Germline V gene sequence: CDR1 SQVTM, CDR2 ANQGSEA. The CDR3 protein is CSVEKNRGTQYF. Written as DNA, the CDR3 is TGCAGCGTTGAAAAGAATCGGGGGACCCAGTACTTC.

The chain joins TRBV9 to TRBJ2-1; tentative D call: TRBD1 (5 bases). Germline V gene sequence: CDR1 SGDLS, CDR2 YYNGEE. CDR3 length: 15 residues. Trimming pared 4 bases from V and 5 bases from J, leaving 16 bases between. This chain's CDR3 is CASSLGYRQHNEQFF. CDR3 nucleotide sequence: TGTGCCAGCAGCCTGGGGTACAGGCAACACAATGAGCAGTTCTTC.

This chain connects TRBV5-8 to TRBJ2-1, with 8 bases aligning to TRBD2. Germline CDR1 reads SGHTS; CDR2 reads YDEGEE. This CDR3 comprises 14 residues. Unmatched junction bases numbered 7, after V lost 2 bases and J lost 9 bases. In DNA, the CDR3 is TGTGCCAGCAGCTTTTCGGGAGGGCCGCTTGAGCAGTTCTTC. Residues: CASSFSGGPLEQFF. The full variable domain, its missing parts supplied by reference TRBV5-8 and TRBJ2-1, is EAGVTQSPTHLIKTRGQQATLRCSPISGHTSVYWYQQALGLGLQFLLWYDEGEERNRGNFPPRFSGRQFPNYSSELNVNALELEDSALYLCASSFSGGPLEQFFGPGTRLTVL.

The gene calls are TRBV29-1 and TRBJ2-3, with 10 bases fitting TRBD2. The V gene's germline CDR1 is SQVTM and CDR2 ANQGSEA. V dropped 5 bases and J dropped 4; count of bases not matched to a gene: 3. The CDR3 has 13 residues. DNA of the CDR3: TGCAGCGTTCAGCGGGAGGGCCCAGATACGCAGTATTTT. The encoded protein is CSVQREGPDTQYF.

This clone was recorded only once. The rearrangement links TRBV3-1 (or the pseudogene TRBV3-2) to TRBJ2-4; D possibly corresponds to TRBD1 (5 bases). The CDR3 has 13 residues. V was trimmed by 2 bases and J by 8 bases, leaving 10 bases between them. Germline CDR1 is LGHDT and CDR2 is YNNKEL (reference sequence). The CDR3, as DNA: TGTGCCAGCAGCCAACAGGGAAGAGACATTCAGTACTTC. Translating it yields CASSQQGRDIQYF.

This clone showed up just once. The CDR3 nucleotides are TGTGCCAGCAGTCCCTCCGGACAGGGTTGGAATTCACCCCTCCACTTT. Translation: CASSPSGQGWNSPLHF. The chain employs TRBV28 and TRBJ1-6, with TRBD1 identical over 8 bases. This CDR3 has 16 residues. Germline CDR1 is MDHEN and CDR2 is SYDVKM. With V trimmed by 5 bases and J by 7 bases, 10 bases remained unmatched.

With respect to this clone: The same CDR3 also results from other DNA sequences found in this sample. The rearrangement uses TRBV7-9 and TRBJ1-2, with TRBD1 as a possible D gene (6 bases). Trimming took off 1 base at V and 8 bases at J, with 11 bases between the two ends. The CDR3 contains 13 residues. Germline CDR1 and CDR2: SEHNR and FQNEAQ (reference sequence). DNA for the CDR3: TGTGCCAGCAGCTTAGGGGACACGGGGGGCTACACCTTC. Its translation is CASSLGDTGGYTF.

The chain has TRBV27 and TRBJ2-1, with 9 positions matching TRBD2. The CDR3 is 16 amino acids. Germline V gene lookup returns CDR1 MNHEY and CDR2 SMNVEV (reference sequence). J lost 10 bases, V lost 6 bases, and 16 bases had no gene match. The CDR3 DNA is TGTGCCAGCAGCCTTCTATGGGGCGGGAGGGCCGAGGAGCAGTTCTTC. Residues: CASSLLWGGRAEEQFF.

This chain joins TRBV5-1 and TRBJ2-5; 7 bases match TRBD1. This CDR3 comprises 16 residues. Per germline, CDR1 SGHRS and CDR2 YFSETQ. The J segment lost 3 bases and the V segment lost 4 bases, leaving 12 bases of the junction unmatched. The CDR3 loop reads CASSLGSGTAKETQYF. In DNA form, the CDR3 reads TGCGCCAGCAGCCTGGGGTCGGGGACAGCCAAAGAGACCCAGTACTTC.

V usage is TRBV11-3 and J usage is TRBJ2-3, with TRBD2 as a possible D gene (6 bases). This CDR3 has 15 residues. V gave up 0 bases and J gave up 1 base, with 8 bases separating them. Germline V gene data show CDR1 as SGHNT and CDR2 as YENEEA. In DNA, the CDR3 is TGTGCCAGCAGCTTAGATATAGCGGGCACAGATACGCAGTATTTT. The encoded protein is CASSLDIAGTDTQYF.

The chain carries TRBV12-3 or TRBV12-4 and TRBJ2-7; 9 positions agree with TRBD1. V trimming: 6 bases; J trimming: 4 bases; junction bases outside the gene matches: 4. The CDR3 totals 13 residues. This CDR3 is CASRGQGSYEQYF. The DNA for the CDR3 is TGTGCCAGCAGGGGACAGGGATCTTACGAGCAGTACTTC.

This chain connects TRBV2 to TRBJ2-1, with TRBD2 matching 7 bases. CDR1 and CDR2 from the germline V gene are SNHLY and FYNNEI. The junction had 6 bases not matched to a gene; V was cut back by 1 base and J by 3 bases. The CDR3 has 16 residues. CDR3 DNA: TGTGCCAGCAGTGAAGAGGTTAGCGGGTTCTACAATGAGCAGTTCTTC. The encoded protein is CASSEEVSGFYNEQFF.

In this sample, this clone turned up once. The chain carries TRBV28 and TRBJ2-1; the D gene is possibly TRBD2 (5 bases). This CDR3 contains 18 residues. The germline gives CDR1 MDHEN, CDR2 SYDVKM. Trimming removed 1 base from V and 7 bases from J, with 23 bases in between. CDR3 coding DNA: TGTGCCAGCAGTTTATCCATTCCCCGGGGTATCCGTGGAAATGAGCAGTTCTTC. This sequence encodes CASSLSIPRGIRGNEQFF.